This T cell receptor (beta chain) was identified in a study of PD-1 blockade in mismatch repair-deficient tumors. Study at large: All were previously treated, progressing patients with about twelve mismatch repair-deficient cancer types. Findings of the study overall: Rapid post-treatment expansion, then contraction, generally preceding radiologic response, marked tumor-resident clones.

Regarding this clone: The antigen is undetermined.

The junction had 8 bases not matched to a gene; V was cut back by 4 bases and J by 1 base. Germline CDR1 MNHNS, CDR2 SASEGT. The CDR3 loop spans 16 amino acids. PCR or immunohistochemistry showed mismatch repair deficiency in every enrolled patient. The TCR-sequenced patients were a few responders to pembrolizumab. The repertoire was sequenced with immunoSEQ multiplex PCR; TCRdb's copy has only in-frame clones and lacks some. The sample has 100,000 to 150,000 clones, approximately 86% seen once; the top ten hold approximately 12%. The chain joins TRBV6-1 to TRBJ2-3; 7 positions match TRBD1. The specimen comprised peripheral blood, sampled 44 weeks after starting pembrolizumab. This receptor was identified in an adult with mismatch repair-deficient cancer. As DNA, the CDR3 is TGTGCCAGCAGTGTGTCGTGGACAGGTGGCACAGATACGCAGTATTTT. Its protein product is CASSVSWTGGTDTQYF.